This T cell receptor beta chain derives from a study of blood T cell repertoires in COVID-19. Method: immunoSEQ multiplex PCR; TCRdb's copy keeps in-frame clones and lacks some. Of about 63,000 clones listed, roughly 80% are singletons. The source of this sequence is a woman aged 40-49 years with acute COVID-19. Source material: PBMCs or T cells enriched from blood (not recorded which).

The CDR3 region has the DNA TGTGCCACCCGAGGTAGCGGGACCTACAATGAGCAGTTCTTC. Its protein is CATRGSGTYNEQFF. This chain links TRBV2 with TRBJ2-1, with TRBD2 matching over 8 bases. Germline CDR1 reads SNHLY; CDR2 reads FYNNEI. CDR3 size: 14 residues. V trimming: 10 bases; J trimming: 2 bases; junction bases outside the gene matches: 7.